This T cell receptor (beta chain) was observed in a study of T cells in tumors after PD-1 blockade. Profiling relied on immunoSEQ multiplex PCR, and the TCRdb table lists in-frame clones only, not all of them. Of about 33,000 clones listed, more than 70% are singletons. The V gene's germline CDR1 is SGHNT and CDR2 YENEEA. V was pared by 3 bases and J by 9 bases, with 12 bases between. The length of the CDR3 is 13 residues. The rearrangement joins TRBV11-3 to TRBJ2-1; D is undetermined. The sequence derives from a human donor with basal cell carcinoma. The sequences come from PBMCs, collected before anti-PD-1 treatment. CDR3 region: CASSFEEWGEQFF. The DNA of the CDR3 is TGTGCCAGCAGCTTTGAGGAGTGGGGTGAGCAGTTCTTC.